Each of the 18 T cell receptor beta chains below was sequenced from the same sample in a study of T cell responses to AZD1222 COVID-19 vaccine (dated by TCRdb to about 2021). The time point label, read with the paper, signifies: baseline before first vaccination. Libraries were constructed by the immunoSEQ multiplex PCR assay. TCRdb limited this immuneACCESS table to in-frame rearrangements with V and J called. A share of clones is missing; checked studies link under half to unresolved V genes, and the rest is unexplained. The sample table contains 140,000 to 150,000 clones; only one count was recorded for about 94% of them. The top ten constitute about 3.5% of the sample. Sequenced material: peripheral blood, taken on day 0 of AZD1222 vaccination. All receptors come from an adult in good health.

The rearrangement joins TRBV2 to TRBJ1-6; D is possibly TRBD1 (5 bases). Trimming cost V 3 bases and J 3 bases, with 12 bases left between them. Germline lookup yields CDR1 SNHLY and CDR2 FYNNEI. The CDR3 loop spans 16 amino acids. CDR3 region: CASSEAQGRYNSPLHF. The CDR3 nucleotides read TGTGCCAGCAGTGAGGCTCAGGGCCGCTATAATTCACCCCTCCACTTT.

The chain couples TRBV12-5 to TRBJ2-5; tentative D call: TRBD1 (6 bases). The CDR3 runs 15 residues. V was cut by 1 base and J by 5 bases, with 14 bases left in between. Per the germline V gene, CDR1 is LGHNT and CDR2 is FRNRAP. The CDR3 region has the DNA TGTGCTAGTGGTTTGGGGCTACAGGGTCGGGAGACCCAGTACTTC. It is translated as CASGLGLQGRETQYF. The full variable domain, rest sourced from reference TRBV12-5 and TRBJ2-5, is DARVTQTPRHKVTEMGQEVTMRCQPILGHNTVFWYRQTMMQGLELLAYFRNRAPLDDSGMPKDRFSAEMPDATLATLKIQPSEPRDSAVYFCASGLGLQGRETQYFGPGTRLLVL.

The V and J genes are TRBV27 and TRBJ1-1; D is unresolved. The germline V gene encodes CDR1 MNHEY and CDR2 SMNVEV (reference sequence). V dropped 0 bases and J dropped 4 bases, with 12 bases sitting between them. CDR3 length equals 15 residues. The CDR3 DNA is TGTGCCAGCAGTTTATCCGAACACACGATCACTGAAGCTTTCTTT. The encoded protein is CASSLSEHTITEAFF.

V and J are TRBV5-1 and TRBJ2-7; TRBD1 is a possible D gene (6 bases). Per germline, CDR1 SGHRS and CDR2 YFSETQ. The CDR3 length is 14 residues. Trimming took 4 bases from V and 3 from J, leaving 14 bases between them. CDR3 coding DNA: TGCGCCAGCAGCCTCGTGACAGGCGACTACGAGCAGTACTTC. This gives the protein CASSLVTGDYEQYF.

The rearrangement uses TRBV6-1 and TRBJ1-2; tentative D call: TRBD1 (5 bases). V was trimmed by 2 bases and J by 4 bases, leaving 8 bases between them. CDR1 MNHNS and CDR2 SASEGT come from the germline V gene. The CDR3 is 13 residues long. This chain's CDR3 is CASSERGGYGYTF. In nucleotides, the CDR3 is TGTGCCAGCAGTGAAAGGGGTGGCTATGGCTACACCTTC.

The sample holds one count of this clone. The chain has TRBV5-1 and TRBJ2-1; D gene uncertain. V was cut by 2 bases and J by 6 bases, with 15 bases left in between. CDR3 length equals 15 residues. Germline values: CDR1 SGHRS, CDR2 YFSETQ. The DNA for the CDR3 is TGCGCCAGCAGCTTTAGTCAATTTCGCCTCAATGAGCAGTTCTTC. The encoded protein is CASSFSQFRLNEQFF.

The DNA of the CDR3 is TGTGCCAGCAGCCGAGGATCTCTGAGCTACACCTTC. This codes for CASSRGSLSYTF. The chain joins TRBV14 to TRBJ1-2; D unclear. CDR1 and CDR2 from the germline V gene are SGHDN and FVKESK. V was pared by 4 bases and J by 9 bases, with 12 bases between. The CDR3 is 12 amino acids.

V usage is TRBV29-1 and J usage is TRBJ1-1; D not resolved. V was cut by 5 bases and J by 7 bases, with 8 bases left in between. This CDR3 spans 10 amino acids. Germline assignment: CDR1 SQVTM and CDR2 ANQGSEA. CDR3 sequence reads: CSVREFEAFF. CDR3 bases: TGCAGCGTTCGCGAGTTTGAAGCTTTCTTT.

There are a few counts of this clone. This chain uses TRBV6-1 with TRBJ2-7; a possible D gene is TRBD1 (5 bases). The germline V and J ends were trimmed by 4 bases and 1 base, with 17 bases remaining between them. The CDR3 consists of 16 residues. Germline CDR1 is MNHNS and CDR2 is SASEGT. In DNA form, the CDR3 reads TGTGCCAGCAGTGGTGACAGCCTCACTATATCCTACGAGCAGTACTTC. Translation: CASSGDSLTISYEQYF.

CDR3: CASQHGTVDEKLFF. In nucleotides, the CDR3 is TGTGCCAGCCAACACGGGACAGTTGATGAAAAACTGTTTTTT. The rearrangement joins TRBV19 to TRBJ1-4; 7 nucleotides agree with TRBD1. V shed 9 bases, J shed 6 bases, and the junction held 10 bases outside the gene matches. The CDR3 spans 14 residues. The V gene's germline CDR1 is LNHDA and CDR2 SQIVND (reference sequence).

The gene calls are TRBV20-1 and TRBJ1-2; a possible D gene is TRBD1 (6 bases). There are 9 residues in the CDR3. CDR1 is DFQATT and CDR2 is SNEGSKA in the germline V gene (reference sequence). V lost 8 bases and J 9 bases, leaving 10 bases between the germline ends. Here the CDR3 reads CSPRGSYTF. The CDR3 DNA reads TGCAGTCCCAGGGGAAGCTACACCTTC.

The genes are TRBV7-6 and TRBJ1-5; D is undetermined. CDR1 is SGHVS and CDR2 is FNYEAQ in the germline V gene. The CDR3 length is 15 residues. The germline V and J ends were trimmed by 4 bases and 0 bases, with 10 bases remaining between them. CDR3 sequence: CASSSTAYSNQPQHF. The CDR3 region has the DNA TGTGCCAGCAGCTCCACAGCATATAGCAATCAGCCCCAGCATTTT.

J is TRBJ1-2 and V is TRBV13; TRBD1 might be the D (5 bases). The V end was cut by 2 bases, the J end by 3 bases, with 7 bases between. The CDR3 covers 13 residues. Germline V lookup: CDR1 PRHDT, CDR2 FYEKMQ (reference sequence). Written as DNA, the CDR3 is TGTGCCAGCAGCTTACCGGGGGACTATGGCTACACCTTC. This gives the protein CASSLPGDYGYTF.

The chain is built from TRBV19 and TRBJ2-7; no clear D. Germline V CDR1 and CDR2: LNHDA, SQIVND (reference sequence). The CDR3 contains 16 residues. Trimming cost V 3 bases and J 2 bases, with 17 bases left between them. The CDR3 loop reads CASSMFFTGSPYEQYF. The DNA for the CDR3 is TGTGCCAGTAGTATGTTTTTCACCGGCTCTCCCTACGAGCAGTACTTC.

The gene calls are TRBV27 and TRBJ1-2; D not certain. V lost 5 bases and J lost 8, with 15 bases in between. This CDR3 contains 13 residues. CDR1 is MNHEY and CDR2 is SMNVEV in the germline V gene (reference sequence). CDR3 sequence: CASSPGPVRGYTF. For the CDR3, the DNA is TGTGCCAGCAGTCCCGGACCCGTTCGGGGCTACACCTTC.

This chain links TRBV5-1 with TRBJ1-3, with 8 bases aligning to TRBD1. Trimming took 0 bases from V and 4 from J; bases not matched to a gene: 6. The CDR3 has 16 amino acids. Germline V gene lookup returns CDR1 SGHRS and CDR2 YFSETQ. The CDR3 protein is CASSLAGQVYGNTIYF. In DNA form, the CDR3 reads TGCGCCAGCAGCTTGGCGGGACAGGTATACGGAAACACCATATATTTT.

This clone came up once. The chain has TRBV18 and TRBJ2-5, with unresolved D. Between the trimmed V and J ends, which lost 1 base and 3 bases, there was a span of 0 bases. CDR1 KGHSH and CDR2 LQKENI come from the germline V gene. The CDR3 has 11 residues. CDR3 sequence (DNA): TGTGCCAGCTCACCACAAGAGACCCAGTACTTC. It specifies CASSPQETQYF.

The chain uses TRBV7-2 and TRBJ2-3; D might be TRBD2 (5 bases). Germline CDR1 is SGHTA and CDR2 is FQGNSA. The CDR3 totals 14 residues. Trimming cost V 1 base and J 2 bases, with 7 bases left between them. The CDR3 here is CASSLERSTDTQYF. The CDR3 region has the DNA TGTGCCAGCAGCTTAGAGCGGTCCACAGATACGCAGTATTTT.